These T cell receptor beta chains were read from a single sample in a study of T cells in narcolepsy. Data came from immunoSEQ multiplex PCR; TCRdb stores just in-frame clones and leaves some out. This sample yields approximately 35,000 clones, of which roughly 77% are seen a single time; roughly 2.5% belongs to the top ten. The sequenced material came from memory (CD45RA-) CD4+ T cells from blood. The receptor source for this set is a human donor in good health. CDR3s include the opening cysteine and the closing phenylalanine or tryptophan. The D gene is left open where the match is weak. Size is stated for part of the rows, as once, few or many counts, or as a class when the clone is expanded.

cdr3_nt: TGTGCCAGCAGCGCCGGGACCCTGGGGAGAAATGAGCAGTTCTTC; cdr3_aa: CASSAGTLGRNEQFF; clone_size: -; j_call: TRBJ2-1; d_call: -; v_call: TRBV9
cdr3_nt: TGTGCCATCAGTGAGTCGCAGCCCCAGCATTTT; cdr3_aa: CAISESQPQHF; clone_size: -; j_call: TRBJ1-5; d_call: -; v_call: TRBV10-3
cdr3_nt: TGTGCCAGCAGTGGGATCTCCTACGAGCAGTACTTC; cdr3_aa: CASSGISYEQYF; clone_size: few; j_call: TRBJ2-7; d_call: -; v_call: TRBV2
cdr3_nt: TGTGCCAGCAGTGGAACCCTCGCGGAGACCCAGTACTTC; cdr3_aa: CASSGTLAETQYF; clone_size: -; j_call: TRBJ2-5; d_call: -; v_call: TRBV6-5
cdr3_nt: TGTGCCAGCAGTGAACGAGGGGCTACGTACAATGAGCAGTTCTTC; cdr3_aa: CASSERGATYNEQFF; clone_size: -; j_call: TRBJ2-1; d_call: -; v_call: TRBV25-1
cdr3_nt: TGTGCCTGGAGCGGGACAGGGCTCAACACCATATATTTT; cdr3_aa: CAWSGTGLNTIYF; clone_size: once; j_call: TRBJ1-3; d_call: TRBD1; v_call: TRBV30
cdr3_nt: TGTGCCTGGGGGGAAGGGAACACCATATATTTT; cdr3_aa: CAWGEGNTIYF; clone_size: -; j_call: TRBJ1-3; d_call: -; v_call: TRBV30
cdr3_nt: TGTGCCAGTAGTTTTTCCCGGGCGAGCACAGATACGCAGTATTTT; cdr3_aa: CASSFSRASTDTQYF; clone_size: -; j_call: TRBJ2-3; d_call: -; v_call: TRBV19
cdr3_nt: TGTGCCAGCAGTATTGACAGTCATAGCAATCAGCCCCAGCATTTT; cdr3_aa: CASSIDSHSNQPQHF; clone_size: -; j_call: TRBJ1-5; d_call: -; v_call: TRBV7-8
cdr3_nt: TGTGCCAGCAGCTTACAAGGGGAAGCTTTCTTT; cdr3_aa: CASSLQGEAFF; clone_size: few; j_call: TRBJ1-1; d_call: -; v_call: TRBV7-9
cdr3_nt: TGTGCCAGCAGTCAGGGGGCTGCCCTTGGCAATCAGCCCCAGCATTTT; cdr3_aa: CASSQGAALGNQPQHF; clone_size: once; j_call: TRBJ1-5; d_call: TRBD1; v_call: TRBV2
cdr3_nt: TGTGCCAGCAGCTTATATCGAGACGAGACCCAGTACTTC; cdr3_aa: CASSLYRDETQYF; clone_size: -; j_call: TRBJ2-5; d_call: -; v_call: TRBV5-4
cdr3_nt: TGCGCCAGCAGCTTGGAGCTCCCCGAGACCCAGTACTTC; cdr3_aa: CASSLELPETQYF; clone_size: -; j_call: TRBJ2-5; d_call: -; v_call: TRBV5-1
cdr3_nt: TGCGCCAGCAGCTCGAACAATTCACCCCTCCACTTT; cdr3_aa: CASSSNNSPLHF; clone_size: -; j_call: TRBJ1-6; d_call: -; v_call: TRBV5-1
cdr3_nt: TGTGCCAGCAGTGAGGGACAAATGAACACTGAAGCTTTCTTT; cdr3_aa: CASSEGQMNTEAFF; clone_size: -; j_call: TRBJ1-1; d_call: -; v_call: TRBV2
cdr3_nt: TGTGCCAGTCAATATAGCAATCAGCCCCAGCATTTT; cdr3_aa: CASQYSNQPQHF; clone_size: -; j_call: TRBJ1-5; d_call: -; v_call: TRBV6-1
cdr3_nt: TGTGCCAGCAACAACCGGCTTCAAGAGACCCAGTACTTC; cdr3_aa: CASNNRLQETQYF; clone_size: -; j_call: TRBJ2-5; d_call: -; v_call: TRBV2
cdr3_nt: TGTGCCAGCAGGGGGCATAAAGCGGGGAGTTACAATGAGCAGTTCTTC; cdr3_aa: CASRGHKAGSYNEQFF; clone_size: -; j_call: TRBJ2-1; d_call: TRBD2; v_call: TRBV2
cdr3_nt: TGTGCCAGCAGGAGCCTCCTAGCGCTCCAAGAGACCCAGTACTTC; cdr3_aa: CASRSLLALQETQYF; clone_size: few; j_call: TRBJ2-5; d_call: -; v_call: TRBV7-9
cdr3_nt: TGTGCCAGCAGCTTAGCAGGGGCCAACTATGGCTACACCTTC; cdr3_aa: CASSLAGANYGYTF; clone_size: -; j_call: TRBJ1-2; d_call: -; v_call: TRBV11-2
cdr3_nt: TGTGCCAGCAGCTCGGACAGGGGGTACTACGAGCAGTACTTC; cdr3_aa: CASSSDRGYYEQYF; clone_size: -; j_call: TRBJ2-7; d_call: TRBD1; v_call: TRBV7-8
cdr3_nt: TGTGCCATCAGGGGGGGACTAGCGGGAGGGAGCTCCTACGAGCAGTACTTC; cdr3_aa: CAIRGGLAGGSSYEQYF; clone_size: -; j_call: TRBJ2-7; d_call: TRBD2; v_call: TRBV10-3
cdr3_nt: TGCGCCAGCAGGTTGCCCGTCAGCACTGAAGCTTTCTTT; cdr3_aa: CASRLPVSTEAFF; clone_size: -; j_call: TRBJ1-1; d_call: -; v_call: TRBV10-2
cdr3_nt: TGCGCCAGCAGCTCTGATTCTTCGCAGTATTTT; cdr3_aa: CASSSDSSQYF; clone_size: -; j_call: TRBJ2-3; d_call: -; v_call: TRBV5-1
cdr3_nt: TGCGCCAGCAGCTTGACAGGGGCGGACGGCTACACCTTC; cdr3_aa: CASSLTGADGYTF; clone_size: -; j_call: TRBJ1-2; d_call: TRBD1; v_call: TRBV5-1
cdr3_nt: TGTGCCAGCAGCCAGGGGGGACTAGCAGAAGAGACCCAGTACTTC; cdr3_aa: CASSQGGLAEETQYF; clone_size: -; j_call: TRBJ2-5; d_call: TRBD2; v_call: TRBV7-9
cdr3_nt: TGCAGCGTTGAAGCCCAGGGCTACGAGCAGTACTTC; cdr3_aa: CSVEAQGYEQYF; clone_size: -; j_call: TRBJ2-7; d_call: -; v_call: TRBV29-1
cdr3_nt: TGTGCCAGCAGGTTAGGACAGCTTCACAACGAGCAGTACTTC; cdr3_aa: CASRLGQLHNEQYF; clone_size: -; j_call: TRBJ2-7; d_call: -; v_call: TRBV6-6
cdr3_nt: TGTGCCAGTAGTACCCCTGGGACAGGATCTGGAAACACCATATATTTT; cdr3_aa: CASSTPGTGSGNTIYF; clone_size: -; j_call: TRBJ1-3; d_call: TRBD1; v_call: TRBV19
cdr3_nt: TGTGCCAGCTCAACTGGGGGAGCAGATACGCAGTATTTT; cdr3_aa: CASSTGGADTQYF; clone_size: -; j_call: TRBJ2-3; d_call: -; v_call: TRBV18
cdr3_nt: TGTGCCAGCAGCTTGGGTAGCGGGGCTACCACAGATACGCAGTATTTT; cdr3_aa: CASSLGSGATTDTQYF; clone_size: -; j_call: TRBJ2-3; d_call: TRBD2; v_call: TRBV7-9
cdr3_nt: TGTGCCAGCCAGGATAACTCGCGGGCTGACTCCTACGAGCAGTACTTC; cdr3_aa: CASQDNSRADSYEQYF; clone_size: once; j_call: TRBJ2-7; d_call: -; v_call: TRBV2
cdr3_nt: TGCGCCAGCAGCTTGCGCCCAGCGGGGAACACAGATACGCAGTATTTT; cdr3_aa: CASSLRPAGNTDTQYF; clone_size: -; j_call: TRBJ2-3; d_call: TRBD2; v_call: TRBV5-1
cdr3_nt: TGTGCCATCAGCCCGGGACGAGGGACTGAAGCTTTCTTT; cdr3_aa: CAISPGRGTEAFF; clone_size: few; j_call: TRBJ1-1; d_call: -; v_call: TRBV10-3
cdr3_nt: TGTGCCAGCAGCAAGGACAGGGTAGTCTCAGAGACCCAGTACTTC; cdr3_aa: CASSKDRVVSETQYF; clone_size: -; j_call: TRBJ2-5; d_call: TRBD1; v_call: TRBV2
cdr3_nt: TGTGCCAGCAGCTTAGGATATGGCCGGAATAATGAAAAACTGTTTTTT; cdr3_aa: CASSLGYGRNNEKLFF; clone_size: -; j_call: TRBJ1-4; d_call: -; v_call: TRBV7-9
cdr3_nt: TGTGCCAGTACAGGGGGCGTCAACTATGGCTACACCTTC; cdr3_aa: CASTGGVNYGYTF; clone_size: -; j_call: TRBJ1-2; d_call: TRBD1; v_call: TRBV19
cdr3_nt: TGTGCCAGCAGCCAAGATCTGACAGGGGTTGGCGAGCAATACTTC; cdr3_aa: CASSQDLTGVGEQYF; clone_size: -; j_call: TRBJ2-7; d_call: TRBD1; v_call: TRBV14
cdr3_nt: TGTGCCAGCAGTGGAGGGACAGATTATAATTCACCCCTCCACTTT; cdr3_aa: CASSGGTDYNSPLHF; clone_size: once; j_call: TRBJ1-6; d_call: TRBD1; v_call: TRBV2
cdr3_nt: TGTGCCAGCAGTTACTCCGGGATAGATACGCAGTATTTT; cdr3_aa: CASSYSGIDTQYF; clone_size: -; j_call: TRBJ2-3; d_call: -; v_call: TRBV6-5
cdr3_nt: TGTGCCTGGATTAAGACTCTCGGGCCTACAAACTATGGCTACACCTTC; cdr3_aa: CAWIKTLGPTNYGYTF; clone_size: -; j_call: TRBJ1-2; d_call: -; v_call: TRBV30
cdr3_nt: TGTGCCAGCAGCCCTACCCCAGGGCACGGGCAGCCCCAGCATTTT; cdr3_aa: CASSPTPGHGQPQHF; clone_size: -; j_call: TRBJ1-5; d_call: -; v_call: TRBV5-4
cdr3_nt: TGTGCCAGCAGCCCTGGACAGCTAAATGAAAAACTGTTTTTT; cdr3_aa: CASSPGQLNEKLFF; clone_size: -; j_call: TRBJ1-4; d_call: -; v_call: TRBV6-5
cdr3_nt: TGTGCCAGCAGCCAGAGAGTGGGGGAGGGGACTGAAGCTTTCTTT; cdr3_aa: CASSQRVGEGTEAFF; clone_size: once; j_call: TRBJ1-1; d_call: -; v_call: TRBV14
cdr3_nt: TGTGCCAGCAGTTCTACGAGGGCTGGGGCCAACGTCCTGACTTTC; cdr3_aa: CASSSTRAGANVLTF; clone_size: -; j_call: TRBJ2-6; d_call: -; v_call: TRBV2
cdr3_nt: TGTGCCAGCAGTGAAGGTGGATGGGGAAACACCATATATTTT; cdr3_aa: CASSEGGWGNTIYF; clone_size: -; j_call: TRBJ1-3; d_call: -; v_call: TRBV25-1
cdr3_nt: TGTGCCAGCAGTATATCGCCATGGTCAATTGAAGCTTTCTTT; cdr3_aa: CASSISPWSIEAFF; clone_size: once; j_call: TRBJ1-1; d_call: -; v_call: TRBV27
cdr3_nt: TGTGCCAGCAGCGGACAGGGACAGGGGAGCTCCTTCACCGGGGAGCTGTTTTTT; cdr3_aa: CASSGQGQGSSFTGELFF; clone_size: -; j_call: TRBJ2-2; d_call: TRBD1; v_call: TRBV9
cdr3_nt: TGTGCCAGCTCACCTGAGACAGGGTTGAACACTGAAGCTTTCTTT; cdr3_aa: CASSPETGLNTEAFF; clone_size: medium-sized; j_call: TRBJ1-1; d_call: TRBD1; v_call: TRBV18
cdr3_nt: TGTGCCAGCAGCGGCCGGCCGGGGTCGAATGAAAAACTGTTTTTT; cdr3_aa: CASSGRPGSNEKLFF; clone_size: -; j_call: TRBJ1-4; d_call: -; v_call: TRBV7-8